One and the same sample provided the 10 T cell receptor beta chains below, sequenced in a study of PD-L1 blockade in urothelial cancer. Sample time point: peripheral blood 6 weeks after treatment start. Profiled with immunoSEQ multiplex PCR; TCRdb holds only in-frame clones, not every one. The sample has tens of thousands of clones, approximately 84% seen once. The starting material was PBMCs, obtained around atezolizumab (anti-PD-L1) treatment. Receptors originate from a man aged 55 to 69 with urothelial cancer.

The chain carries TRBV5-1 and TRBJ1-2; D unclear. This CDR3 region has 15 residues. Between the trimmed V and J ends, which lost 5 bases and 8 bases, there was a span of 22 bases. Germline CDR1 and CDR2: SGHRS and YFSETQ. The CDR3 loop reads CASSRDLSLDSGYTF. The DNA of the CDR3 is TGCGCCAGCAGTCGAGATCTCAGCTTGGATAGCGGCTACACCTTC.

In its sample, this clone was seen many times. The same CDR3 arises from other DNA sequences in this sample as well. The chain uses TRBV7-9 and TRBJ2-3; 7 bases align to TRBD1. This CDR3 comprises 13 residues. Trimming at V came to 5 bases and at J to 3 bases, leaving 2 bases not matched to a gene. Per germline, CDR1 SEHNR and CDR2 FQNEAQ (reference sequence). CDR3 bases: TGTGCCAGCAGCAAGACAGGGACAGATACGCAGTATTTT. Its protein product is CASSKTGTDTQYF. Using reference TRBV7-9 and TRBJ2-3 for the parts outside the CDR3, the full variable domain is DTGVSQNPRHKITKRGQNVTFRCDPISEHNRLYWYRQTLGQGPEFLTYFQNEAQLEKSRLLSDRFSAERPKGSFSTLEIQRTEQGDSAMYLCASSKTGTDTQYFGPGTRLTVL.

The chain joins TRBV11-2 to TRBJ2-5, with 9 bases that match TRBD2. The CDR3 totals 13 residues. Germline CDR1 reads SGHAT; CDR2 reads FQNNGV. After removal of 6 bases from V and 1 base from J, the junction contained 0 bases not matched to a gene. This CDR3 is CASRRGGQETQYF. CDR3 nucleotide sequence: TGTGCCAGCAGGCGGGGGGGCCAAGAGACCCAGTACTTC.

The chain combines TRBV4-2 with TRBJ2-5; no firm D call. The germline V and J ends were trimmed by 0 bases and 2 bases, with 10 bases remaining between them. The CDR3 has 15 residues. Germline CDR1 reads LGHNA; CDR2 reads YNFKEQ. The CDR3 DNA reads as TGTGCCAGCAGCCAAGAAGTACACCCTCAAGAGACCCAGTACTTC. The encoded protein is CASSQEVHPQETQYF.

V usage is TRBV30 and J usage is TRBJ2-5; 8 positions agree with TRBD1. The CDR3 is made up of 13 amino acids. Germline V gene sequence: CDR1 GTSNPN, CDR2 SVGIG (reference sequence). V was clipped by 5 bases and J by 6 bases; unmatched bases: 8. The CDR3 region has the DNA TGTGCCTGGGGGGGGACAGGCAAGAAGACCCAGTACTTC. Translating it yields CAWGGTGKKTQYF.

This sequence joins TRBV12-5 and TRBJ2-3; tentatively, D is TRBD2 (6 bases). Germline V CDR1 and CDR2: LGHNT, FRNRAP. This CDR3 has 15 residues. The V end lost 5 bases, the J end lost 0 bases, and 12 bases lay between the germline ends. The CDR3 loop is CASGTPGTSTDTQYF. The DNA for the CDR3 is TGTGCTAGTGGTACCCCCGGGACTAGCACAGATACGCAGTATTTT.

The chain recombines TRBV7-9 with TRBJ1-4; D call uncertain. The germline CDR1 and CDR2 sequences are SEHNR and FQNEAQ (reference sequence). CDR3 length equals 15 residues. V lost 3 bases, J lost 0 bases, and 8 bases lay in between. CDR3 residues: CASSFRGSTNEKLFF. The CDR3 nucleotides read TGTGCCAGCAGCTTCCGAGGATCAACTAATGAAAAACTGTTTTTT. The whole variable domain, filled in from reference TRBV7-9 and TRBJ1-4, reads DTGVSQNPRHKITKRGQNVTFRCDPISEHNRLYWYRQTLGQGPEFLTYFQNEAQLEKSRLLSDRFSAERPKGSFSTLEIQRTEQGDSAMYLCASSFRGSTNEKLFFGSGTQLSVL.

The table lists this clone with a count of one. This rearrangement joins TRBV5-4 to TRBJ1-2; the match to TRBD1 covers 12 bases. V lost 6 bases to trimming and J lost 4 bases; unmatched junction nucleotides: 7. From germline, CDR1 is SGHNT and CDR2 YYREEE (reference sequence). The CDR3 covers 15 residues. The CDR3 is CASTPGQGAVYGYTF. The CDR3 DNA follows: TGTGCCAGCACCCCGGGACAGGGGGCTGTCTATGGCTACACCTTC.

V is TRBV5-4 and J is TRBJ2-5, with a possible D match to TRBD2 (5 bases). In germline, CDR1 is SGHNT, CDR2 YYREEE (reference sequence). The CDR3 length is 15 residues. The V end lost 2 bases, the J end lost 1 base, and 12 bases lay between the germline ends. The DNA of the CDR3 is TGTGCCAGCAGCTTCTTTCTCGGGGTCCAAGAGACCCAGTACTTC. It is translated as CASSFFLGVQETQYF.

This chain uses TRBV7-8 with TRBJ1-5; a weak D match, TRBD1 (6 bases). Germline CDR1 reads SGHVS; CDR2 reads FQNEAQ. This CDR3 spans 15 amino acids. Trimming took 0 bases from V and 6 from J, leaving 12 bases between them. The CDR3 loop reads CASSLAVGAIQPQHF. For the CDR3, the DNA is TGTGCCAGCAGCTTAGCGGTGGGGGCCATTCAGCCCCAGCATTTT.